This section outlines one T cell receptor beta chain sequence together with its context. Its antigen remains unknown. The use of genomic DNA as template underpinned the TCR beta VDJ and CDR3 profiling. TCRdb analysed the reads with MiXCR anew, one entry per CDR3 protein. The table includes 150,000 to 200,000 distinct CDR3 sequences, 45% to 60% detected once. This specimen belongs to a study of CD8+CD57+ T cells in acquired aplastic anemia. Study-level results: Patients and controls were found to share fewer than 35 CD8+ CDR3 sequences. Researchers reported that CD8+ Simpson's diversity was not significantly different in patients versus controls.

The patients chosen for sequencing had shown expansion of CD8+CD57+ cells (detected by flow cytometry). Severe acquired aplastic anemia was present in all patients. This sequence was found in a human donor with aplastic anemia. Source material: sorted CD4+, CD8+, or CD8+CD57+ T cells (not recorded which) from PBMCs.

The CDR3 sequence: CASSRLIATSTDTQYF. The CDR3 bases are TGTGCCAGTAGTAGATTGATAGCCACTAGCACAGATACGCAGTATTTT. The rearrangement joins TRBV19 to TRBJ2-3, with unresolved D. Germline CDR1 and CDR2: LNHDA and SQIVND (reference sequence). Trimming cost V 4 bases and J 0 bases, with 14 bases left between them. This CDR3 is built from 16 residues.